In its sample, the clone carrying this T cell receptor (beta chain) was seen many times. The data are from a study of low-dose radiotherapy and immunotherapy resistance in tumors. The germline CDR1 and CDR2 sequences are MNHEY and SVGAGI. This CDR3 has 14 residues. With 4 bases clipped from V and 3 bases from J, the junction kept 4 bases outside the gene matches. Priming of first-strand cDNA relied on TRAV- and TRBV-specific primers (covering alpha and beta chains). The authors ran about 20 PCR cycles to amplify TCRs with a constant-region primer and V-primer adapter. In vitro transcription amplified the mRNA that had been isolated. MiXCR, run by TCRdb on the reads, gives a single entry per CDR3 protein. The sample yields some 82,000 distinct CDR3 sequences, approximately 17% seen once. Time point denoted: before trial treatment. Donors received nivolumab, ipilimumab, aspirin, low-dose cyclophosphamide and low-dose radiotherapy.

The rearrangement joins TRBV6-5 to TRBJ1-2; 8 bases line up with TRBD1. The sample in question was PBMCs, obtained before treatment. This TCR was sampled from a male donor with prostate cancer. The CDR3 DNA is TGTGCCAGCAGTTCTATGGACAGGGACTATGGCTACACCTTC. This sequence encodes CASSSMDRDYGYTF.